This T cell receptor beta chain was observed in a study of blood T cells in healthy people across ages. General study results and limits: Diversity was estimated from one million T cells, and these estimates were considered underestimates.

Germline V gives CDR1 SGHRS, CDR2 YFSETQ. V lost 0 bases and J 4 bases, leaving 10 bases between the germline ends. The CDR3 runs to 15 residues. With respect to this clonotype: Its cognate antigen is unknown.

Primed by a sample-barcoded 5' primer and a J-beta primer mix, a second PCR proceeded for roughly 7 to 12 cycles. TCRdb fed the 5' RACE reads into MiXCR, producing one record per CDR3 protein. The sample carries fewer than 900,000 distinct CDR3 sequences, around 46% recorded once. This chain connects TRBV5-1 to TRBJ1-4, with D possibly matching TRBD1 (6 bases). The sequencing sample was made of blood. The TCR originated in a woman aged 60-70 years in good health. DNA for the CDR3: TGCGCCAGCAGCTTGGGGGACAAGATTAATGAAAAACTGTTTTTT. It codes for CASSLGDKINEKLFF.